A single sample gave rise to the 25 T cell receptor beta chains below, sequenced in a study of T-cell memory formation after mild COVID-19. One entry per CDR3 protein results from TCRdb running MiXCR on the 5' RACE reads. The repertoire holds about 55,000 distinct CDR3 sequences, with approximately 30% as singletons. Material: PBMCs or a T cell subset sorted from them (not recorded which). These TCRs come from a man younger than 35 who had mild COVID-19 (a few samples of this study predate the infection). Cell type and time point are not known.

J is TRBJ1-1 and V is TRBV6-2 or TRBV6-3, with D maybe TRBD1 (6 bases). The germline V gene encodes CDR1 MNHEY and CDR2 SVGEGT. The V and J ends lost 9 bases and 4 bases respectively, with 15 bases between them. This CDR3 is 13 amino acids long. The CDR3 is CASALGGFTEAFF. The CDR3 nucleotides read TGTGCCAGTGCCCTTGGGGGCTTCACTGAAGCTTTCTTT.

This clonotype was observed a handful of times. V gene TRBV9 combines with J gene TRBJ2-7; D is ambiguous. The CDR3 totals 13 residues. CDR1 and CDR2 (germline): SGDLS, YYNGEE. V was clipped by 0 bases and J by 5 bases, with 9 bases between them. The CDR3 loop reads CASSVVSQDEQYF. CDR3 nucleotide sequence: TGTGCCAGCAGCGTAGTATCCCAGGACGAGCAGTACTTC.

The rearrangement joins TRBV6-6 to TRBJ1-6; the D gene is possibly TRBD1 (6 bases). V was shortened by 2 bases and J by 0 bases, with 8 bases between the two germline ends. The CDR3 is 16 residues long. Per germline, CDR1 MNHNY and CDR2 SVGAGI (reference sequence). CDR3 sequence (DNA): TGTGCCAGCAGTTACACAGGGAGCTCCTATAATTCACCCCTCCACTTT. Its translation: CASSYTGSSYNSPLHF.

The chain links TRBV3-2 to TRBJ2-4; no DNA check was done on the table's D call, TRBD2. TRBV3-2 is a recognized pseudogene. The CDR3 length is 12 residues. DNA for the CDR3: TGTGCCAGCAGCCTGGGACTAAACATTCAGTACTTC. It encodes CASSLGLNIQYF.

The CDR3 region has the DNA TGTGCCAGCAGCCGAGGCGAGACAGCATATGGCTACACCTTC. Translating it yields CASSRGETAYGYTF. The gene calls are TRBV7-9 and TRBJ1-2; D may be TRBD1 (5 bases). The germline gives CDR1 SEHNR, CDR2 FQNEAQ (reference sequence). CDR3 length: 14 residues. V was clipped by 5 bases and J by 5 bases, with 15 bases between them.

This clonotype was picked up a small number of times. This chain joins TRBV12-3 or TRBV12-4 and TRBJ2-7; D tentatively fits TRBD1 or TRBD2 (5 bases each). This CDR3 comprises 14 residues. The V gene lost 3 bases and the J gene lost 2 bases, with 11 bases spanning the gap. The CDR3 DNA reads TGTGCCAGCAGTTTGGGGGTCGGTCCCTACGAGCAGTACGTC. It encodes CASSLGVGPYEQYV.

CDR3 region: CASSQERNRGSGANVLTF. CDR3 coding DNA: TGCGCCAGCAGCCAAGAGCGAAACAGGGGTTCTGGGGCCAACGTCCTGACTTTC. The chain recombines TRBV4-3 with TRBJ2-6; 7 positions match TRBD1. The junction had 6 bases not matched to a gene; V was cut back by 0 bases and J by 1 base. Germline V gene sequence: CDR1 LGHNA, CDR2 YSLEER. This CDR3 region has 18 residues.

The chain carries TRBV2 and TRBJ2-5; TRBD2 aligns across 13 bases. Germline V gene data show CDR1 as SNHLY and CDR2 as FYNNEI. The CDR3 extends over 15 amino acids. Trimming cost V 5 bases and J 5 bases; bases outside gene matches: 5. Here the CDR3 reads CASSLLTSGRETQYF. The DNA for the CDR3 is TGTGCCAGCAGTCTACTGACTAGCGGGAGGGAGACCCAGTACTTC.

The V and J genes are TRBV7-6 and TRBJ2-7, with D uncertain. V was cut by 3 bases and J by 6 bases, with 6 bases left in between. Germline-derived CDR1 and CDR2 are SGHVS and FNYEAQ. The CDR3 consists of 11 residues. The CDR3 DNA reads TGTGCCAGCAGCTTTTCTCTCGAGCAGTACGTC. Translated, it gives CASSFSLEQYV.

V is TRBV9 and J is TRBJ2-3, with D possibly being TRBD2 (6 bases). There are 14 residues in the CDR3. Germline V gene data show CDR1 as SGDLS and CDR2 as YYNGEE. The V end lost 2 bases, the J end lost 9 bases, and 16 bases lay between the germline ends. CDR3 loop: CASSVSGSSGTQYF. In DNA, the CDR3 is TGTGCCAGCAGCGTTAGCGGTAGTAGCGGAACGCAGTATTTT.

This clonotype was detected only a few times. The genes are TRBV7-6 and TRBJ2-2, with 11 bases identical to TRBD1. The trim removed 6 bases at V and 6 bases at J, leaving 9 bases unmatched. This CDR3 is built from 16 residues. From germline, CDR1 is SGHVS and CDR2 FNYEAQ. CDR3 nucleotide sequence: TGTGCCAGCAGGTCGCCGGACAGGGGGCGTGCCGGGGAGCTGTTTTTT. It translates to CASRSPDRGRAGELFF.

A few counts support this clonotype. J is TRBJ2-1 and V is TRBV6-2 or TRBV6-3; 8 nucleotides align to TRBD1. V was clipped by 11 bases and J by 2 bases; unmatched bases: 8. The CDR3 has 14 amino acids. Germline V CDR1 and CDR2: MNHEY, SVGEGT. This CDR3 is CAGGTGGAYNEQFF. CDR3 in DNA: TGTGCCGGAGGGACAGGAGGGGCCTACAATGAGCAGTTCTTC.

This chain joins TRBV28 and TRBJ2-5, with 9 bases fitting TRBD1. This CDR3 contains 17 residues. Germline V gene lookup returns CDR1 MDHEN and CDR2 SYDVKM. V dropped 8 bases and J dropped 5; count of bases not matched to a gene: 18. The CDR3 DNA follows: TGTGCCAGCCAAAGCCCGGAGGTGACAGGGGGTGGGGAGACCCAGTACTTC. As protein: CASQSPEVTGGGETQYF.

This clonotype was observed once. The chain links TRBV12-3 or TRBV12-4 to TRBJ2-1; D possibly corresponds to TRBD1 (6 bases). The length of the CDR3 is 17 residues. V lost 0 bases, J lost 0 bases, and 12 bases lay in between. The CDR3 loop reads CASSLAAQGSSYNEQFF. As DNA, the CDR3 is TGTGCCAGCAGTTTAGCGGCCCAGGGGAGCTCCTACAATGAGCAGTTCTTC.

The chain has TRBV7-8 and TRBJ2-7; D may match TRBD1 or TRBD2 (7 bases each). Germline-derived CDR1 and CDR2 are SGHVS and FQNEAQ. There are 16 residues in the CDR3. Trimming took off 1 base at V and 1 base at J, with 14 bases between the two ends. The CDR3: CASSLEGGGQSYEQYV. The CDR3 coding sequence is TGTGCCAGCAGCTTAGAAGGGGGGGGACAGTCCTACGAGCAGTACGTC.

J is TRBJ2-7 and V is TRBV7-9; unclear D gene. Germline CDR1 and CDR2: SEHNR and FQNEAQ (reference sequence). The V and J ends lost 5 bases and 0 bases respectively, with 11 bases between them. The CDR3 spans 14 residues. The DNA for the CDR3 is TGTGCCAGCAGCCGGAGTCCCAGCTCCTACGAGCAGTACGTC. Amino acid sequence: CASSRSPSSYEQYV.

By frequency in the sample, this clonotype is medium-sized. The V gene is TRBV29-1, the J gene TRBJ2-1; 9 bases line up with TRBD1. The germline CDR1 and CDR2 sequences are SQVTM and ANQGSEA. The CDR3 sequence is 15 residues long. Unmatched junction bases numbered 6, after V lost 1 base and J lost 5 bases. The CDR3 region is CSVEGGDREDNEQFF. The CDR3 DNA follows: TGCAGCGTTGAAGGGGGGGACAGGGAAGACAATGAGCAGTTCTTC.

The CDR3 nucleotides are TGTGCCAGCGGGGGGCCCAGCAATCAGCCCCAGCATTTT. This gives the protein CASGGPSNQPQHF. This sequence joins TRBV6-2 or TRBV6-3 and TRBJ1-5; tentatively, D is TRBD1 (6 bases). The CDR3 has 13 residues. Trimming took off 8 bases at V and 1 base at J, with 9 bases between the two ends. Germline V lookup: CDR1 MNHEY, CDR2 SVGEGT.

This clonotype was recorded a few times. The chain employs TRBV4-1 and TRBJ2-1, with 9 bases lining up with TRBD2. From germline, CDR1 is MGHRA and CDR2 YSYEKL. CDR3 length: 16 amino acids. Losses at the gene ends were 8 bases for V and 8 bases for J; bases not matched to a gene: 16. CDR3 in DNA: TGCGCCAGCTTTTTCACGTGGACTAGCGTCGGGGATGAGCAGTTCTTC. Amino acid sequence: CASFFTWTSVGDEQFF.

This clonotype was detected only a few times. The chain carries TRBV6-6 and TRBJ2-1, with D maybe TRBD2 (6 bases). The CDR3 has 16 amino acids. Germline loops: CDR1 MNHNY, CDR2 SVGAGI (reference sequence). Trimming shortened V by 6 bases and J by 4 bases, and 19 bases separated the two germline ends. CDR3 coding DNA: TGTGCCAGCAGAAAACCCGTCGGGAGATCATACAATGAGCAGTTCTTC. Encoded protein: CASRKPVGRSYNEQFF.

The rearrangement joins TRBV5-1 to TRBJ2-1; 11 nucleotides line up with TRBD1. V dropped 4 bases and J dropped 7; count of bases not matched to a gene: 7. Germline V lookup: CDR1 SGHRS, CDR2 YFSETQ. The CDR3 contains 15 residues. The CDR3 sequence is CASSTGQGARNEQFF. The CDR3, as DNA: TGCGCCAGCAGCACTGGACAGGGGGCGCGGAATGAGCAGTTCTTC. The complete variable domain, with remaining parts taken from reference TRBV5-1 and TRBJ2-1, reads KAGVTQTPRYLIKTRGQQVTLSCSPISGHRSVSWYQQTPGQGLQFLFEYFSETQRNKGNFPGRFSGRQFSNSRSEMNVSTLELGDSALYLCASSTGQGARNEQFFGPGTRLTVL.

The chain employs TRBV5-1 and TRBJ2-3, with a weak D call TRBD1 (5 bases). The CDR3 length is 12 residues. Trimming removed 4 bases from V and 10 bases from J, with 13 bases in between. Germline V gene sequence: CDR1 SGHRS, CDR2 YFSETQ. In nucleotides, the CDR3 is TGCGCCAGCAGCCCCCGACAGTTCCCGCAGTATTTT. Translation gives CASSPRQFPQYF.

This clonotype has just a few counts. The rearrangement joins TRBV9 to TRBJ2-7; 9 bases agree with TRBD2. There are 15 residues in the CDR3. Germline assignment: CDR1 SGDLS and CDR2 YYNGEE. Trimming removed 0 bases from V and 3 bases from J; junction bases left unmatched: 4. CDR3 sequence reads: CASSVASGAHYEQYF. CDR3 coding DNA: TGTGCCAGCAGCGTAGCTAGCGGGGCGCACTACGAGCAGTACTTC.

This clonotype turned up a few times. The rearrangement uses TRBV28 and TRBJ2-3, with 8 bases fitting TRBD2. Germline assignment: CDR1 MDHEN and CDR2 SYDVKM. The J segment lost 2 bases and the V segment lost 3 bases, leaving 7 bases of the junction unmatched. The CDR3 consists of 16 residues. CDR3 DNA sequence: TGTGCCAGCAGTTTTGGGGCGGGACTAGTCACAGATACGCAGTATTTT. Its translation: CASSFGAGLVTDTQYF.

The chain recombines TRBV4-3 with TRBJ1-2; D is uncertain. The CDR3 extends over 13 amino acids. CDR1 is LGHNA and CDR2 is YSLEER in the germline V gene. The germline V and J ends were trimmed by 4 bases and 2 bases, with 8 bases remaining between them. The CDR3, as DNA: TGCGCCAGCAGCCCGGCATACAACTATGGCTACACCTTC. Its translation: CASSPAYNYGYTF.